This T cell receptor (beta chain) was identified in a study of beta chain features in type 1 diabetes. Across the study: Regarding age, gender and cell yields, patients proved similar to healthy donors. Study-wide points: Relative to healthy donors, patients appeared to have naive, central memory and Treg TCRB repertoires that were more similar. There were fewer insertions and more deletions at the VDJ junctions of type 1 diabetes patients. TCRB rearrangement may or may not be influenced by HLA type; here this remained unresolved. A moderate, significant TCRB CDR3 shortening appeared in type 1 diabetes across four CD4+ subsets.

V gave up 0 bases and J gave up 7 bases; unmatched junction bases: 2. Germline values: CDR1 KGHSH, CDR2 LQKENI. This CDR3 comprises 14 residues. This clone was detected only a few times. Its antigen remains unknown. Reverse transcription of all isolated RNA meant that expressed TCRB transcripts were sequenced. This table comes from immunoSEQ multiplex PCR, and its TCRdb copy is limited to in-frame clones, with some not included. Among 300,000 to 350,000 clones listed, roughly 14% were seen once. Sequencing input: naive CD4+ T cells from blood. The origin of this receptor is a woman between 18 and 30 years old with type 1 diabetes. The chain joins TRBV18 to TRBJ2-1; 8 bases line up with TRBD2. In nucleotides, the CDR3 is TGTGCCAGCTCACCACCCGCTAGCGGGAATGAGCAGTTCTTC. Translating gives CASSPPASGNEQFF.